The 32 T cell receptor beta chains below were found in one sample sequenced in a study of blood T cell repertoires in COVID-19. Only in-frame clones appear in the TCRdb table, and some are missing; sequencing was by immunoSEQ multiplex PCR. This table has under 300,000 clones, 70% to 85% appearing once. The sequencing sample was made of peripheral blood. Receptor source: a woman older than 75 with active or convalescent COVID-19.

The gene calls are TRBV11-2 and TRBJ1-5; weak D call: TRBD1 (6 bases). Germline-derived CDR1 and CDR2 are SGHAT and FQNNGV. The CDR3 runs 15 residues. Trimming took 1 base from V and 0 from J, leaving 7 bases between them. DNA for the CDR3: TGTGCCAGCAGCTTAGGGGGGCCTAGCAATCAGCCCCAGCATTTT. Translation gives CASSLGGPSNQPQHF. The complete variable domain, with remaining parts taken from reference TRBV11-2 and TRBJ1-5, reads EAGVAQSPRYKIIEKRQSVAFWCNPISGHATLYWYQQILGQGPKLLIQFQNNGVVDDSQLPKDRFSAERLKGVDSTLKIQPAKLEDSAVYLCASSLGGPSNQPQHFGDGTRLSIL.

This chain connects TRBV11-2 to TRBJ2-7, with TRBD2 matching over 11 bases. Germline-derived CDR1 and CDR2 are SGHAT and FQNNGV. The V gene end was trimmed by 1 base and the J gene end by 4 bases; junction bases not matched to a gene: 9. The length of the CDR3 is 17 residues. The DNA for the CDR3 is TGTGCCAGCAGCTTAGTAGCGGGAGGGCCTCTCGCGTACGAGCAGTACTTC. It specifies CASSLVAGGPLAYEQYF. The variable domain in full, completed from reference TRBV11-2 and TRBJ2-7, reads EAGVAQSPRYKIIEKRQSVAFWCNPISGHATLYWYQQILGQGPKLLIQFQNNGVVDDSQLPKDRFSAERLKGVDSTLKIQPAKLEDSAVYLCASSLVAGGPLAYEQYFGPGTRLTVT.

The gene calls are TRBV2 and TRBJ2-1; D is unresolved. Trimming stripped 2 bases from V and 0 bases from J, with 8 bases between. Germline values: CDR1 SNHLY, CDR2 FYNNEI. This CDR3 region has 15 residues. The CDR3 spells CASSETRSSYNEQFF. The CDR3 DNA sequence: TGTGCCAGCAGTGAAACGCGGAGCTCCTACAATGAGCAGTTCTTC.

The V and J genes are TRBV5-1 and TRBJ1-6; the D gene is possibly TRBD1 (6 bases). The germline V gene has CDR1 SGHRS and CDR2 YFSETQ. V shed 4 bases and J shed 5 bases, with 10 bases lying between them. The CDR3 extends over 14 amino acids. CDR3 amino acids: CASSTGTNNSPLHF. In nucleotides, the CDR3 is TGCGCCAGCAGCACCGGGACAAATAATTCACCCCTCCACTTT. Filled out from reference TRBV5-1 and TRBJ1-6, the complete variable domain reads KAGVTQTPRYLIKTRGQQVTLSCSPISGHRSVSWYQQTPGQGLQFLFEYFSETQRNKGNFPGRFSGRQFSNSRSEMNVSTLELGDSALYLCASSTGTNNSPLHFGNGTRLTVT.

The rearrangement links TRBV5-1 to TRBJ1-1, with TRBD1 identical over 9 bases. Germline CDR1 is SGHRS and CDR2 is YFSETQ. The J segment lost 3 bases and the V segment lost 5 bases, leaving 2 bases of the junction unmatched. This CDR3 spans 13 amino acids. The CDR3 DNA sequence: TGCGCCAGCAGGGGACAGGGTTACACTGAAGCTTTCTTT. It encodes CASRGQGYTEAFF.

The CDR3 DNA sequence: TGTGCCAGCAGCGTAGGATACGTTGGCAGGGGGGAACTAGGTGAGCAGTTCTTC. Residues: CASSVGYVGRGELGEQFF. The chain employs TRBV9 and TRBJ2-1; tentative D call: TRBD1 (7 bases). Germline lookup yields CDR1 SGDLS and CDR2 YYNGEE. V lost 0 bases and J lost 9, with 25 bases in between. The CDR3 sequence is 18 residues long.

This clone showed up just a few times. Additional DNA sequences in this sample encode the identical CDR3. CDR3 in amino acids: CASSPGQGLSGYTF. The CDR3 region has the DNA TGCGCCAGCAGCCCAGGACAGGGGTTGAGTGGCTACACCTTC. This chain joins TRBV5-1 and TRBJ1-2, with 9 bases lining up with TRBD1. This CDR3 comprises 14 residues. Germline V CDR1 and CDR2: SGHRS, YFSETQ. J lost 7 bases, V lost 4 bases, and 8 bases had no gene match.

The rearrangement links TRBV25-1 to TRBJ2-7; tentative D call: TRBD1 (6 bases). The CDR3 is 15 residues long. V lost 2 bases, J lost 5 bases, and 16 bases lay in between. CDR1 is MGHDK and CDR2 is SYGVNS in the germline V gene. This CDR3 reads CASSEGGRGGHEQYF. In DNA, the CDR3 is TGTGCCAGCAGTGAAGGGGGCAGGGGCGGACACGAGCAGTACTTC.

This sequence joins TRBV7-2 and TRBJ1-2, with 9 nucleotides matching TRBD1. Looked up from germline, CDR1 is SGHTA and CDR2 is FQGNSA. This CDR3 region has 16 residues. J gave up 2 bases and V 0 bases, and 4 bases lay outside the gene matches. In DNA, the CDR3 is TGTGCCAGCAGCTTAGCTGGGACAGGGAACAACTATGGCTACACCTTC. Amino acid sequence: CASSLAGTGNNYGYTF.

V is TRBV5-1 and J is TRBJ2-3; 13 nucleotides line up with TRBD2. V trimming: 4 bases; J trimming: 1 base; junction bases outside the gene matches: 3. Germline-derived CDR1 and CDR2 are SGHRS and YFSETQ. The CDR3 runs 16 residues. CDR3 DNA: TGCGCCAGCAGCGGGGGACTAGCGGGACGCACAGATACGCAGTATTTT. It translates to CASSGGLAGRTDTQYF.

The chain combines TRBV18 with TRBJ2-1, with TRBD1 identical over 8 bases. CDR1 and CDR2 (germline): KGHSH, LQKENI. The J segment lost 2 bases and the V segment lost 6 bases, leaving 6 bases of the junction unmatched. The CDR3 spans 15 residues. The chain's CDR3 is CASSPRTGTYNEQFF. The CDR3 bases are TGTGCCAGCTCCCCCAGGACAGGGACCTACAATGAGCAGTTCTTC.

V and J are TRBV28 and TRBJ1-2; 7 bases agree with TRBD1. CDR1 is MDHEN, CDR2 SYDVKM, per germline. This CDR3 contains 13 residues. The J segment lost 7 bases and the V segment lost 6 bases, leaving 8 bases of the junction unmatched. For the CDR3, the DNA is TGTGCCAGCAGCCCCGGGACAGACTTTGGCTACACCTTC. It is translated as CASSPGTDFGYTF.

V and J are TRBV29-1 and TRBJ1-2; the match to TRBD1 covers 8 bases. V lost 6 bases and J lost 7; bases outside the gene matches: 19. Germline CDR1 and CDR2: SQVTM and ANQGSEA. The CDR3 length is 16 residues. The CDR3 is CSVRQRTGIDIGGYTF. DNA of the CDR3: TGCAGCGTCCGACAACGGACAGGGATTGATATAGGTGGCTACACCTTC.

The chain carries TRBV19 and TRBJ2-1; 9 bases agree with TRBD1. The CDR3 has 13 amino acids. The J segment lost 9 bases and the V segment lost 6 bases, leaving 6 bases of the junction unmatched. Germline lookup yields CDR1 LNHDA and CDR2 SQIVND (reference sequence). For the CDR3, the DNA is TGTGCCAGTAGCAGGGACAGGGTGGGTGAGCAGTTCTTC. As protein: CASSRDRVGEQFF.

The chain combines TRBV19 with TRBJ1-2; possibly TRBD1 for D (6 bases). Germline V gene data show CDR1 as LNHDA and CDR2 as SQIVND (reference sequence). Trimming cost V 7 bases and J 3 bases, with 18 bases left between them. The CDR3 sequence is 15 residues long. CDR3 protein: CASTGSTKGDYGYTF. Here the CDR3 DNA reads TGTGCCAGTACGGGAAGCACAAAGGGGGACTATGGCTACACCTTC.

The chain couples TRBV29-1 to TRBJ1-5; tentative D call: TRBD1 (5 bases). Trimming stripped 0 bases from V and 9 bases from J, with 12 bases between. In germline, CDR1 is SQVTM, CDR2 ANQGSEA. The length of the CDR3 is 13 residues. This chain's CDR3 is CSVEDRPGGPQHF. The CDR3 coding sequence is TGCAGCGTTGAAGACCGCCCGGGGGGGCCCCAGCATTTT.

J is TRBJ2-3 and V is TRBV5-5; 7 bases are a match to TRBD1. In germline, CDR1 is SGHKS, CDR2 YYEKEE (reference sequence). This CDR3 comprises 15 residues. With V trimmed by 1 base and J by 4 bases, 6 bases remained unmatched. CDR3 loop: CASSLLGQVPDTQYF. Here the CDR3 DNA reads TGTGCCAGCAGCTTGTTAGGACAGGTCCCAGATACGCAGTATTTT. Filled out from reference TRBV5-5 and TRBJ2-3, the complete variable domain reads DAGVTQSPTHLIKTRGQQVTLRCSPISGHKSVSWYQQVLGQGPQFIFQYYEKEERGRGNFPDRFSARQFPNYSSELNVNALLLGDSALYLCASSLLGQVPDTQYFGPGTRLTVL.

The chain employs TRBV4-2 and TRBJ1-1; D is undetermined. V lost 2 bases and J 0 bases, leaving 4 bases between the germline ends. The CDR3 runs 13 residues. Germline V gene lookup returns CDR1 LGHNA and CDR2 YNFKEQ. The CDR3 nucleotides read TGTGCCAGCAGCCAATCCGTGAACACTGAAGCTTTCTTT. This sequence encodes CASSQSVNTEAFF.

V usage is TRBV5-1 and J usage is TRBJ2-5, with 7 bases fitting TRBD1. The germline gives CDR1 SGHRS, CDR2 YFSETQ. With V trimmed by 5 bases and J by 4 bases, 5 bases remained unmatched. This CDR3 is 13 amino acids long. The CDR3 spells CASSFRQGETQYF. CDR3 nucleotides: TGCGCCAGCAGTTTTCGACAGGGAGAGACCCAGTACTTC.

This clone was observed once. The V gene is TRBV28, the J gene TRBJ1-1; 9 bases align to TRBD1. Germline-derived CDR1 and CDR2 are MDHEN and SYDVKM. This CDR3 region has 15 residues. The ends lost 4 bases at V and 6 bases at J; junction bases unmatched: 9. The DNA for the CDR3 is TGTGCCAGCAGTTCCCCAGGGACAGGGCCCGCTGAAGCTTTCTTT. Protein sequence: CASSSPGTGPAEAFF. Complete variable domain (other parts from reference TRBV28 and TRBJ1-1): DVKVTQSSRYLVKRTGEKVFLECVQDMDHENMFWYRQDPGLGLRLIYFSYDVKMKEKGDIPEGYSVSREKKERFSLILESASTNQTSMYLCASSSPGTGPAEAFFGQGTRLTVV.

The chain recombines TRBV4-2 with TRBJ2-7; possible D gene TRBD1, 5 bases. This CDR3 has 16 amino acids. CDR1 is LGHNA, CDR2 YNFKEQ, per germline. Between the trimmed V and J ends, which lost 0 bases and 2 bases, there was a span of 14 bases. CDR3 sequence: CASSQDSRQITYEQYF. The CDR3 nucleotides are TGTGCCAGCAGCCAAGATAGTAGACAGATCACCTACGAGCAGTACTTC.

This chain uses TRBV4-1 with TRBJ2-3; D might be TRBD2 (6 bases). The CDR3 totals 20 residues. Germline lookup yields CDR1 MGHRA and CDR2 YSYEKL. V was shortened by 4 bases and J by 1 base, with 27 bases between the two germline ends. Here the CDR3 DNA reads TGCGCCAGCAGCCCCCTACCGGGGCCCCCACTGAGGAGGGGCACAGATACGCAGTATTTT. Amino acids: CASSPLPGPPLRRGTDTQYF.

The chain combines TRBV7-9 with TRBJ1-2; possibly TRBD1 for D (6 bases). The ends were cut back, 0 bases at V and 9 bases at J, with 11 bases in the middle. The CDR3 sequence is 13 residues long. Germline-derived CDR1 and CDR2 are SEHNR and FQNEAQ (reference sequence). CDR3 sequence (DNA): TGTGCCAGCAGCTTAGCCCCGGGACACCGCTACACCTTC. It translates to CASSLAPGHRYTF.

This sequence joins TRBV3-1 (or the pseudogene TRBV3-2) and TRBJ2-3, with a weak D call TRBD2 (5 bases). The germline V gene has CDR1 LGHDT and CDR2 YNNKEL (reference sequence). This CDR3 contains 13 residues. Trimming took off 2 bases at V and 4 bases at J, with 7 bases between the two ends. The CDR3 DNA reads TGTGCCAGCAGCCAACTAGCTTCAGATACGCAGTATTTT. Residues: CASSQLASDTQYF.

This clone was recorded once. The gene calls are TRBV6-4 and TRBJ1-2; a weak D match, TRBD1 (6 bases). Germline lookup yields CDR1 MRHNA and CDR2 SNTAGT. The CDR3 consists of 16 residues. Deletions cut 0 bases from V and 0 bases from J, with 11 bases between. CDR3 nucleotides: TGTGCCAGCAGTGACTCGTCCAGGGGACCTAACTATGGCTACACCTTC. Translation gives CASSDSSRGPNYGYTF.

The V and J genes are TRBV6-5 and TRBJ1-5, with D unclear. Looked up from germline, CDR1 is MNHEY and CDR2 is SVGAGI. Trimming shortened V by 0 bases and J by 5 bases, and 8 bases separated the two germline ends. The CDR3 spans 14 residues. The CDR3 coding sequence is TGTGCCAGCAGTTACTCTAGGAGAGATCAGCCCCAGCATTTT. Translated, it gives CASSYSRRDQPQHF.

This clone was detected a few times. The J gene is TRBJ1-3, the V gene TRBV5-1, with TRBD1 matching over 7 bases. CDR1 is SGHRS and CDR2 is YFSETQ in the germline V gene. The junction had 9 bases not matched to a gene; V was cut back by 2 bases and J by 1 base. The CDR3 is 17 residues long. The CDR3 protein is CASSLGTDRLSGNTIYF. CDR3 DNA: TGCGCCAGCAGCTTAGGGACAGATAGACTATCTGGAAACACCATATATTTT.

The chain carries TRBV18 and TRBJ1-3, with 9 bases aligning to TRBD1. Trimming at V came to 6 bases and at J to 1 base, leaving 7 bases not matched to a gene. Germline lookup yields CDR1 KGHSH and CDR2 LQKENI. This CDR3 is 16 amino acids long. Written as DNA, the CDR3 is TGTGCCAGCTCTCCAACAGGGGGCGCATCTGGAAACACCATATATTTT. Its translation: CASSPTGGASGNTIYF.

V is TRBV11-1 and J is TRBJ1-2, with D unresolved. Germline lookup yields CDR1 SGHAT and CDR2 FQDESV (reference sequence). Trimming stripped 6 bases from V and 2 bases from J, with 10 bases between. This CDR3 contains 13 residues. The CDR3 here is CASSSGWNYGYTF. The DNA for the CDR3 is TGTGCCAGCAGTTCAGGATGGAACTATGGCTACACCTTC.

The genes are TRBV5-1 and TRBJ2-7; D might be TRBD1 (6 bases). This CDR3 has 13 amino acids. Germline CDR1 reads SGHRS; CDR2 reads YFSETQ. V was cut by 4 bases and J by 4 bases, with 12 bases left in between. CDR3 in amino acids: CASSSGTYYEQYF. The DNA of the CDR3 is TGCGCCAGCAGCAGTGGGACATATTACGAGCAGTACTTC. The variable domain in full, completed from reference TRBV5-1 and TRBJ2-7, reads KAGVTQTPRYLIKTRGQQVTLSCSPISGHRSVSWYQQTPGQGLQFLFEYFSETQRNKGNFPGRFSGRQFSNSRSEMNVSTLELGDSALYLCASSSGTYYEQYFGPGTRLTVT.

This chain connects TRBV19 to TRBJ1-2; the match to TRBD1 covers 7 bases. Germline-derived CDR1 and CDR2 are LNHDA and SQIVND (reference sequence). Unmatched junction bases numbered 4, after V lost 5 bases and J lost 1 base. This CDR3 spans 14 amino acids. The CDR3 region is CASSAQGDNYGYTF. CDR3 in DNA: TGTGCCAGTAGTGCCCAGGGGGATAACTATGGCTACACCTTC. The full variable domain, in which reference TRBV19 and TRBJ1-2 provide the parts outside the CDR3, is DGGITQSPKYLFRKEGQNVTLSCEQNLNHDAMYWYRQDPGQGLRLIYYSQIVNDFQKGDIAEGYSVSREKKESFPLTVTSAQKNPTAFYLCASSAQGDNYGYTFGSGTRLTVV.

The V gene is TRBV2, the J gene TRBJ2-5; 10 bases match TRBD1. This CDR3 spans 15 amino acids. Germline assignment: CDR1 SNHLY and CDR2 FYNNEI. V trimming: 2 bases; J trimming: 5 bases; junction bases outside the gene matches: 5. CDR3 in amino acids: CASSELGTGAETQYF. CDR3 nucleotides: TGTGCCAGCAGTGAACTGGGGACAGGGGCGGAGACCCAGTACTTC.